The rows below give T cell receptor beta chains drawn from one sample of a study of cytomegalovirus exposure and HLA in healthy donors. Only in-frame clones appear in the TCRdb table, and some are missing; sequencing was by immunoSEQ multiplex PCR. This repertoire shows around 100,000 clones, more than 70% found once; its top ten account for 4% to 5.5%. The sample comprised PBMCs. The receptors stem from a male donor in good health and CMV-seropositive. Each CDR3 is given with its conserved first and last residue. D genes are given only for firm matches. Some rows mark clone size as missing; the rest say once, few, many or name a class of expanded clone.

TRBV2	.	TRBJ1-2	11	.	TGTGCCAGCAGTGACAATTATGGCTACACCTTC	CASSDNYGYTF
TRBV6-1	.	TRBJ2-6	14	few	TGTGCCAGCGCTCGGGGCTCTGGGGCCAACGTCCTGACTTTC	CASARGSGANVLTF
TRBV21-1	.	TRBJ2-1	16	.	TGTGCCAGGCGAGCTGAGCGGGCGGGCCCCTGGAATGAGCAGTTCTTC	CARRAERAGPWNEQFF
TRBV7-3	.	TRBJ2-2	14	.	TGTGCCAGCAGCCCCTCGGGACAAGTCGGGGAGCTGTTTTTT	CASSPSGQVGELFF
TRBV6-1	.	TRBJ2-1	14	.	TGTGCCAGCAGGTCGATGAGCTCCTACAATGAGCAGTTCTTC	CASRSMSSYNEQFF
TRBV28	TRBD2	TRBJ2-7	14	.	TGTGCCAGCAGTTTACGGCGGGAGTGGGTCGAGCAGTACTTC	CASSLRREWVEQYF
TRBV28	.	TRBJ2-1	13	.	TGTGCCAGCAGTCCAAACAGTCAAGATGAGCAGTTCTTC	CASSPNSQDEQFF
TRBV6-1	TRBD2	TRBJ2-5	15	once	TGTGCCAGCAGTGGAAAAAGCGGGACGGGTGAGACCCAGTACTTC	CASSGKSGTGETQYF
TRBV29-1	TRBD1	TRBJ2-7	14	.	TGCAGCGTTGGTTCGGGACAGGGACTCTACGAGCAGTACTTC	CSVGSGQGLYEQYF
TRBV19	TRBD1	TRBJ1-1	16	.	TGTGCCAGTAGATCTACCGGGACAGGGGATGGGCCTGAAGCTTTCTTT	CASRSTGTGDGPEAFF
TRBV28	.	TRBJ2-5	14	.	TGTGCCAGCAGCCTCCCGGTGAATGATGAGACCCAGTACTTC	CASSLPVNDETQYF
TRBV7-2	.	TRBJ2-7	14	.	TGTGCCAGCAGCTTCTACAGGAGTAAGCACGAGCAGTACTTC	CASSFYRSKHEQYF
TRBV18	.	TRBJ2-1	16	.	TGTGCCAGCTCACCAAAATTCTGGGGGCTAGCTTATGAGCAGTTCTTC	CASSPKFWGLAYEQFF
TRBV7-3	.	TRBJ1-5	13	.	TGTGCCAGCAGCCTCTTGGCGGGTCAGCCCCAGCATTTT	CASSLLAGQPQHF
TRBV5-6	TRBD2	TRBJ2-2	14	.	TGTGCCAGCAGCTGGGGGAGGGGCACCGGGGAGCTGTTTTTT	CASSWGRGTGELFF
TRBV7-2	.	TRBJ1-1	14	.	TGTGCCAGCAGCCTACAGAGTTTGAACACTGAAGCTTTCTTT	CASSLQSLNTEAFF
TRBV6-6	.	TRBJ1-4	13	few	TGTGCCAGCAGTCACCCCCGAGTTGAAAAACTGTTTTTT	CASSHPRVEKLFF